This T cell receptor beta chain derives from a study of cytomegalovirus exposure and HLA in healthy donors. Whole-study results and caveats: A later analysis linked a missense DCLRE1C variant to TCR beta V- and J-gene trimming.

A remark on this clone: Its matching antigen is unknown. Other DNA sequences in this sample translate to the same CDR3.

The PCR had 60 Vbeta and 13 Jbeta primers. Measured with immunoSEQ multiplex PCR; TCRdb has only the in-frame clones, and not every one. The repertoire holds around 180,000 clones, with 65% to 85% as singletons. In germline, CDR1 is SGHRS, CDR2 YFSETQ. Unmatched junction bases numbered 4, after V lost 0 bases and J lost 1 base. The CDR3 sequence is 16 residues long. This sequence originates from a boy aged 2 to 10 in good health and CMV-seronegative. Sequenced sample: PBMCs. This chain uses TRBV5-1 with TRBJ2-3, with 8 bases aligning to TRBD2. This CDR3 is CASSLGRRGGTDTQYF. CDR3 nucleotide sequence: TGCGCCAGCAGCTTGGGTCGGCGGGGGGGCACAGATACGCAGTATTTT.